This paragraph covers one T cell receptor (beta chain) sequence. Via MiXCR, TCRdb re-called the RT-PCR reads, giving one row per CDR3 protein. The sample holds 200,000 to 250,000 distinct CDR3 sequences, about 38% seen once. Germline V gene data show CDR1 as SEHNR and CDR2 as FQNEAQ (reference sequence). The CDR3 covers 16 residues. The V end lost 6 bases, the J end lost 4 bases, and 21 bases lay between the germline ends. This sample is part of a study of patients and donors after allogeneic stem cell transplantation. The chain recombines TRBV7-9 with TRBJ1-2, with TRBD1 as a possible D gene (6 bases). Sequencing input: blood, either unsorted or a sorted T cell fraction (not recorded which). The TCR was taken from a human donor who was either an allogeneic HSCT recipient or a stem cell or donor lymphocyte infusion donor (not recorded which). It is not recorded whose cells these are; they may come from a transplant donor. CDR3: CASSLDRTQVFYGYTF. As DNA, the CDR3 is TGTGCCAGCAGTTTGGACAGAACGCAGGTCTTCTATGGCTACACCTTC.